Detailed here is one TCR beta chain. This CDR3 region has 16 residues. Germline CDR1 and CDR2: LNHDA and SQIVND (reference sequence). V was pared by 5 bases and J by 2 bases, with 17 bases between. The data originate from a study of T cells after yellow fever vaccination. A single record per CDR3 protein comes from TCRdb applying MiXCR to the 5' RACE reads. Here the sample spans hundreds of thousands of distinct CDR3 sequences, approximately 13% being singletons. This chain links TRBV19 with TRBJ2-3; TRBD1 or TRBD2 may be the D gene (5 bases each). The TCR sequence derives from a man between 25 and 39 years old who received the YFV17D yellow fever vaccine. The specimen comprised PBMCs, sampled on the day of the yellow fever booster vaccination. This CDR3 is CASSLHGTAITDTQYF. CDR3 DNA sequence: TGTGCCAGTAGTCTCCATGGGACCGCCATCACAGATACGCAGTATTTT. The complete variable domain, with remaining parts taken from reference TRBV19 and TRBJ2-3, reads DGGITQSPKYLFRKEGQNVTLSCEQNLNHDAMYWYRQDPGQGLRLIYYSQIVNDFQKGDIAEGYSVSREKKESFPLTVTSAQKNPTAFYLCASSLHGTAITDTQYFGPGTRLTVL.